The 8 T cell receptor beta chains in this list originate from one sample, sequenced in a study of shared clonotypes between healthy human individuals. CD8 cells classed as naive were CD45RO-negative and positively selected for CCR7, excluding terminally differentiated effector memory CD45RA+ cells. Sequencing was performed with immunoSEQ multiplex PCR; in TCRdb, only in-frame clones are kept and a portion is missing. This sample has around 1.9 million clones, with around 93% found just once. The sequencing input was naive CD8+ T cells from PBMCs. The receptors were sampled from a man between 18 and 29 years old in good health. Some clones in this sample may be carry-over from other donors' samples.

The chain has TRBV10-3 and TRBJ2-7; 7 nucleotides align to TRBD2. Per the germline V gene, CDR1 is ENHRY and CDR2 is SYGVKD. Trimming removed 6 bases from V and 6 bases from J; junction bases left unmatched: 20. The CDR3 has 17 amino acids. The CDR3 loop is CAISLAPREGSTAEQYF. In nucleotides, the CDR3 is TGTGCCATCAGCCTAGCCCCCAGGGAGGGTTCAACGGCCGAGCAGTACTTC.

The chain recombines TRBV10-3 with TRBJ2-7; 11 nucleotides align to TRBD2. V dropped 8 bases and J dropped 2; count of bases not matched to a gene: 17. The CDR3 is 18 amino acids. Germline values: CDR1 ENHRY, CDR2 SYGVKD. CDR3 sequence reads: CAIGLILSSGRPTYEQYF. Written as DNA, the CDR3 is TGTGCCATCGGCCTAATCCTTTCTAGCGGGAGGCCTACCTACGAGCAGTACTTC.

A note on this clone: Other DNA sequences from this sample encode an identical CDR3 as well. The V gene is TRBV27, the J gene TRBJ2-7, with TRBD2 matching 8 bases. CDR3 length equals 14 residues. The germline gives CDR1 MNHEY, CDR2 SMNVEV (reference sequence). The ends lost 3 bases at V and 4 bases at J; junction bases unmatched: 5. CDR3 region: CASSLTGGPYEQYF. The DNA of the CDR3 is TGTGCCAGCAGTTTGACGGGAGGGCCGTACGAGCAGTACTTC.

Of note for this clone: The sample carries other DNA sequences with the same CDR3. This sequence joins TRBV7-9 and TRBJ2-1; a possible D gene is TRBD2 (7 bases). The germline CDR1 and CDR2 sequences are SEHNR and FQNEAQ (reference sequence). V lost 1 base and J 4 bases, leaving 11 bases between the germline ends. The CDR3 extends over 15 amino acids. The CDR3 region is CASSLGSGTYNEQFF. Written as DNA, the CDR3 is TGTGCCAGCAGCTTAGGCAGCGGGACATACAATGAGCAGTTCTTC.

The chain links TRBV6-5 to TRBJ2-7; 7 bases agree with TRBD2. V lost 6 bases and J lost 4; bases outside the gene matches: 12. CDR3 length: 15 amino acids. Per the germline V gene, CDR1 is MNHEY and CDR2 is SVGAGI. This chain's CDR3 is CASRPFRDGGYEQYF. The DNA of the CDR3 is TGTGCCAGCAGGCCTTTCCGGGACGGGGGGTACGAGCAGTACTTC.

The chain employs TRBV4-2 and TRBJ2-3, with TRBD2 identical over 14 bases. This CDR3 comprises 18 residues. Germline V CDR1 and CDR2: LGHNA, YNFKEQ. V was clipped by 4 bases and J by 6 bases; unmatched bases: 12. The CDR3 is CASSRDSGTSGSHDTQYF. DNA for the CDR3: TGTGCCAGCAGCCGGGACTCCGGGACTAGCGGGAGTCACGATACGCAGTATTTT.

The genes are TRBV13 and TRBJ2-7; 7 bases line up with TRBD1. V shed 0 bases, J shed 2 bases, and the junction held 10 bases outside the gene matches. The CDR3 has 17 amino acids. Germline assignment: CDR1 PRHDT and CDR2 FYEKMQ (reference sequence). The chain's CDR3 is CASSLGPGTVGTYEQYF. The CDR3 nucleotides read TGTGCCAGCAGCTTAGGCCCGGGGACAGTCGGCACCTACGAGCAGTACTTC.

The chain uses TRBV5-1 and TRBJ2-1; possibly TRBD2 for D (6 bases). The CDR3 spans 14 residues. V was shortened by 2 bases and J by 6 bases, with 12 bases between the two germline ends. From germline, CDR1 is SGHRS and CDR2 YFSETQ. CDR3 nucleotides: TGCGCCAGCAGCTTCGGCGGGACGGGCAATGAGCAGTTCTTC. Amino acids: CASSFGGTGNEQFF.